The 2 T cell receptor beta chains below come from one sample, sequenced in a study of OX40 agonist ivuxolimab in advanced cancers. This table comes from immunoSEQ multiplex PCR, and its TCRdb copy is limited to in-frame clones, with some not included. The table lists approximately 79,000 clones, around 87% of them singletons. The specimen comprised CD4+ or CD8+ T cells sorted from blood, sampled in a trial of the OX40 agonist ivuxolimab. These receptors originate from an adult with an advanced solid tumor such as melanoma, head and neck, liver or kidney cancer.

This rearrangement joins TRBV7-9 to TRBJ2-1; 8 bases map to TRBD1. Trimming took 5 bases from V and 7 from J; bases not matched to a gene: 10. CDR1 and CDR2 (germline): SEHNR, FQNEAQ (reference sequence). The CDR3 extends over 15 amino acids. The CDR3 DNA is TGTGCCAGCAGCACCGACAGGGGACCAGTGAATGAGCAGTTCTTC. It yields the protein CASSTDRGPVNEQFF.

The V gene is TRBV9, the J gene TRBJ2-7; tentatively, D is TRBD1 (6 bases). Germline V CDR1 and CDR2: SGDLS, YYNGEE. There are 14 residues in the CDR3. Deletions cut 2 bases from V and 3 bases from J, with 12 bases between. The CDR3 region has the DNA TGTGCCAGCAGCGTCAGCGGACAGAACTACGAGCAGTACTTC. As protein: CASSVSGQNYEQYF.